The rows below give T cell receptor beta chains drawn from one sample of a study of T cell repertoires in aging, cancer and after chemotherapy. TCRdb used MiXCR to reprocess the multiplex PCR reads, holding one entry per CDR3 protein. In the table there are around 9,600 distinct CDR3 sequences, 33% of which are singletons. The sample consisted of blood. These receptors all stem from a human donor in good health. The donor label of this sample is uncertain. Each CDR3 is given with its conserved first and last residue. A D gene is named only where the DNA matches it firmly. Size values are once, few and many counts, or a class for expanded clones, and some rows have none.

few,TRBV19,TRBJ1-5,.,CASSMYDQPQHF,TGTGCCAGTAGTATGTATGATCAGCCCCAGCATTTT
.,TRBV12-3/TRBV12-4,TRBJ2-1,TRBD2,CASSFGQGLTYNEQFF,TGTGCCAGCAGTTTTGGGCAGGGACTAACCTACAATGAGCAGTTCTTC
medium-sized,TRBV29-1,TRBJ1-5,TRBD1,CSVAIGTGNQPQHF,TGCAGCGTTGCCATTGGGACAGGGAATCAGCCCCAGCATTTT
few,TRBV27,TRBJ2-3,.,CASSFPSTDTQYF,TGTGCCAGCAGTTTTCCTAGCACAGATACGCAGTATTTT
.,TRBV7-2,TRBJ2-3,TRBD2,CASGIAGGPWDTQYF,TGTGCCAGCGGCATAGCGGGGGGGCCCTGGGATACGCAGTATTTT
.,TRBV6-5,TRBJ2-7,TRBD2,CASSRSGGSSYEQYF,TGTGCCAGCAGCAGAAGCGGGGGGTCCTCCTACGAGCAGTACTTC
once,TRBV29-1,TRBJ1-1,TRBD1,CSVGSGQWNTEAFF,TGCAGCGTTGGGTCGGGACAGTGGAACACTGAAGCTTTCTTT
.,TRBV10-3,TRBJ2-5,TRBD1,CAIRQGAQQTQYF,TGTGCCATCAGACAGGGGGCGCAGCAGACCCAGTACTTC
.,TRBV12-3/TRBV12-4,TRBJ1-1,.,CASRAGRWTEAFF,TGTGCCAGCAGAGCAGGGAGGTGGACTGAAGCTTTCTTT
.,TRBV7-9,TRBJ2-2,.,CASSLDWANTGELFF,TGTGCCAGCAGCTTAGATTGGGCGAACACCGGGGAGCTGTTTTTT
.,TRBV5-4,TRBJ2-3,TRBD1,CASSFTGEPQYF,TGTGCCAGCAGCTTCACAGGGGAGCCCCAGTATTTT
few,TRBV7-6,TRBJ2-3,.,CASSQRSRGGDTQYF,TGTGCCAGCAGCCAAAGGTCGCGGGGCGGGGATACGCAGTATTTT
.,TRBV7-2,TRBJ2-1,TRBD1,CASSLRGPNEQFF,TGTGCCAGCAGCCTAAGGGGGCCCAATGAGCAGTTCTTC